The clone carrying this T cell receptor beta chain qualifies as medium-sized (0.01 to 0.1%). The antigen is not known. This sample stems from a study of neurological immune-mediated disorders. Study results and caveats: Across subjects, no CDR3 amino acid sequence appeared in expanded clones of more than one subject, a finding that suggested private repertoires in all groups.

Time point specified: technical triplicate 2. With 10-nucleotide random UMIs included, cDNA was synthesized by 5'RACE. TCRdb re-analysed the 5' RACE reads in MiXCR, keeping a single row per CDR3 protein. This sample carries approximately 28,000 distinct CDR3 sequences, roughly 13% of them seen once, and the ten largest clones take approximately 5.4%. V was cut by 7 bases and J by 2 bases, with 9 bases left in between. The CDR3 spans 13 residues. CDR1 is SGHTA, CDR2 FQGNSA, per germline. The receptor was derived from a female donor with HTLV-1-associated myelopathy (HAM/TSP). The specimen sequenced was CD4+ T cells from blood. This chain links TRBV7-2 with TRBJ1-3, with D hard to call. CDR3 protein: CASTARAGNTIYF. The CDR3 nucleotides read TGTGCCAGCACGGCGAGGGCTGGAAACACCATATATTTT. The full variable domain, rest sourced from reference TRBV7-2 and TRBJ1-3, is GAGVSQSPSNKVTEKGKDVELRCDPISGHTALYWYRQSLGQGLEFLIYFQGNSAPDKSGLPSDRFSAERTGGSVSTLTIQRTQQEDSAVYLCASTARAGNTIYFGEGSWLTVV.